Given below is one TCR beta chain in context. The clone's antigen remains unknown. It has no much larger one-base neighbor in the sample; base qualities were not kept. The donors were healthy, HIV-negative adults who had no recently reported acute infections or vaccinations. Every donor was a Caucasian adult living in Nashville, Tennessee, USA. CD4+ T cells were enriched by magnetic negative selection; naive cells were then positively selected on CD45RA, and the negative fraction formed the memory subset. After blood collection by leukapheresis, PBMCs were isolated using Ficoll-Histopaque density gradient centrifugation and then cryopreserved in the vapor phase of liquid nitrogen. Purity and quantity of every magnetically sorted T cell population were checked by analytical flow cytometry. Each sorted fraction had its genomic DNA isolated and then quantified by UV absorbance on a Nanodrop 2000c. TCR CDR3 regions were amplified from genomic DNA by multiplex PCR using the deep immunoSEQ assay. For each cell subset, the extracted genomic DNA was distributed evenly across all wells of several immunoSEQ 96-well plates, and each plate served as one replicate. For sorted subsets, roughly 200 ng of genomic DNA, equivalent to 25,000 to 30,000 T cell genomes, went into each replicate PCR. The purified libraries were quantified using a Qubit 3.0 fluorometer, sized with a Bioanalyzer 2100, and then quantified again using the KAPA Library Quantification kit. Each immunoSEQ 96-well plate was sequenced on its own single-read 150-cycle Illumina NextSeq 550 flow cell. The source study handled its data this way. The immunoSEQ output contained only junctional sequences without quality scores, so filtering could not match that applied to full-length reads. To assign V/J genes and CDR3, sequences were annotated against IMGT germline references using PyIR, a Python wrapper for IgBLAST v1.9. Reads with weak V/J assignments (E-value above 1e-6), missing CDR3, stop codons, out-of-frame junctions, or ambiguous translated residues were removed. V3J clonotypes were defined as sequences sharing an identical inferred V gene, J gene, and CDR3 amino acid sequence. Percentage overlap between repertoires was computed as shared unique clonotypes divided by the size of the smaller repertoire. Repertoire richness was assessed with RTK rarefaction, the Chao1 estimator, and Recon v2.1 estimates of unobserved clonotypes. OLGA was used to compute generation probabilities for all TCRbeta clonotypes that the gDNA method yielded from four donors. This is the immuneACCESS table as TCRdb keeps it, with only in-frame sequences that have V and J called. A part of the clones is gone; compared with another copy, unresolved V genes explain less than half, and the rest is unexplained. V and J calls plus clone size are reproduced from that table; the DNA served to infer D and trimming. In all, the sample holds about 1.1 million clones, and about 72% of those were seen once. Together, the top ten hold about 0.89% of the sample.

This sample was included in a study of shared clonotypes between healthy human individuals (dated by TCRdb to 2018 to 2021). Regarding the complete study: The cohort included three men and a couple of women between 18 and 49 years of age. For each donor, CD4 naive and CD4 memory were each run on three plates, CD8 naive on two plates, and CD8 memory on one plate. To estimate repertoire size and how much clonotype sharing occurs between individuals, the study deeply sequenced the blood TCR repertoires of roughly 5 healthy adults. To increase sequencing depth and limit assay-specific biases, different laboratories used diverse techniques to prepare libraries and sequence TCR repertoires. Per donor, leukapheresis produced somewhere between about 0.94 and 10 billion PBMCs.

The paper's findings and limits, for the study overall: Compared with non-shared clonotypes, the clonotypes found in all four sorted-subset donors had higher generation probabilities. Estimated clonotype richness was generally larger for naive than for memory subsets. Incomplete sequencing was indicated by rarefaction of sorted-subset datasets, despite the large sequencing depth. Sampling was restricted to blood, and TCR repertoires in tissue are likely to differ from TCR repertoires in blood. Because the study included only a small number of donors, the genetic and exposure-history diversity represented was limited. Pairwise subsampling indicated that sequencing depth was expected to affect the degree of clonotype sharing among donors. Sharing across several donors was observed for around 5% of naive CD4, around 3.5% of naive CD8, about 2.3% of memory CD4, and about 0.38% of memory CD8 clonotypes.

V is reduced by 3 bases and J by 9 bases, leaving a spacing of 11 bases between them. According to the germline V gene, CDR1 reads MGHDK and CDR2 reads SYGVNS. Counted from cysteine to phenylalanine, this CDR3 has 13 amino acids. The only DNA kept is the CDR3, 39 bases in frame from the first base. Input material: memory CD4+ T cells from PBMCs. The cell subset or site label for this specimen denotes: CD45RA-negative fraction. The chain joins TRBV25-1 to TRBJ2-2; the D gene is perhaps TRBD1, from 5 matching bases. This clonotype originated in a man in his late teens or twenties in good health. Some clones in this sample may be carry-over from other donors' samples. The DNA reads as follows: TGTGCCAGCAGTGATCAGGGTAGCCGGGAGCTGTTTTTT. Its amino acids are CASSDQGSRELFF.